The rows below give T cell receptor beta chains drawn from one sample of a study of regulatory T cells in long-lasting Graves disease. TCRdb re-called the multiplex PCR reads through MiXCR, storing one row per CDR3 protein. The sample carries approximately 400,000 distinct CDR3 sequences, less than 25% recorded once. The sample was peripheral blood mononuclear cells (PBMCs), taken when the disease was refractory, from a patient treated with antithyroid drugs. The receptors here all came from a female donor with Graves disease. Both conserved end residues are trimmed from each CDR3. Fields, in order: J gene, clone size, V gene, D gene, CDR3 protein. D genes are given only for firm matches. Expanded clones get a size class; other rows say once, few or many, or leave the size out.

j_gene: TRBJ2-5; abundance: many; v_gene: TRBV2; d_gene: NA; CDR3aa: ASSESFRDQY
j_gene: TRBJ2-5; abundance: many; v_gene: TRBV20-1; d_gene: NA; CDR3aa: SAGGGRETQY
j_gene: TRBJ1-2; abundance: NA; v_gene: TRBV19; d_gene: NA; CDR3aa: ASSATTVIYGYT
j_gene: TRBJ2-1; abundance: NA; v_gene: TRBV19; d_gene: TRBD1; CDR3aa: ASSNTRDRGRSYNEQF
j_gene: TRBJ2-7; abundance: few; v_gene: TRBV4-2; d_gene: NA; CDR3aa: ASSQDRTNYEQY
j_gene: TRBJ1-3; abundance: NA; v_gene: TRBV15; d_gene: NA; CDR3aa: ATSRDRSIPGNTIY
j_gene: TRBJ1-2; abundance: many; v_gene: TRBV2; d_gene: TRBD1; CDR3aa: AGRQGIYGYT
j_gene: TRBJ1-5; abundance: few; v_gene: TRBV14; d_gene: NA; CDR3aa: ASSQRGGQPQH
j_gene: TRBJ2-5; abundance: many; v_gene: TRBV7-6; d_gene: NA; CDR3aa: ASSLVQAAKYQETQY
j_gene: TRBJ2-5; abundance: many; v_gene: TRBV20-1; d_gene: NA; CDR3aa: SARRTEETQY
j_gene: TRBJ2-7; abundance: few; v_gene: TRBV13; d_gene: TRBD1; CDR3aa: ASSSPGTANYEQY
j_gene: TRBJ2-5; abundance: many; v_gene: TRBV3-1; d_gene: TRBD2; CDR3aa: ASSQGGTSLETQY
j_gene: TRBJ1-2; abundance: NA; v_gene: TRBV20-1; d_gene: NA; CDR3aa: SARGVGVYGYT
j_gene: TRBJ2-7; abundance: few; v_gene: TRBV20-1; d_gene: NA; CDR3aa: SAWVRFNYEQY
j_gene: TRBJ2-3; abundance: NA; v_gene: TRBV18; d_gene: TRBD2; CDR3aa: ASSPLASGAAISTDTQY
j_gene: TRBJ2-2; abundance: NA; v_gene: TRBV7-9; d_gene: TRBD1; CDR3aa: ASSMTGGFTGELF
j_gene: TRBJ1-1; abundance: few; v_gene: TRBV10-3; d_gene: NA; CDR3aa: AISPQGNTEAF
j_gene: TRBJ2-2; abundance: many; v_gene: TRBV6-1; d_gene: NA; CDR3aa: ASRAGTLNTGELF
j_gene: TRBJ2-5; abundance: NA; v_gene: TRBV5-6; d_gene: NA; CDR3aa: ASSLGGSEIWRETQY
j_gene: TRBJ1-2; abundance: many; v_gene: TRBV27; d_gene: NA; CDR3aa: ASSFQGRNYGYT
j_gene: TRBJ2-7; abundance: NA; v_gene: TRBV20-1; d_gene: TRBD2; CDR3aa: SPWGRREETYEQY
j_gene: TRBJ2-2; abundance: many; v_gene: TRBV12-3/TRBV12-4; d_gene: TRBD1; CDR3aa: ASSLLGTGLTGELF
j_gene: TRBJ2-7; abundance: many; v_gene: TRBV7-2; d_gene: NA; CDR3aa: ASSLSQGYEQY
j_gene: TRBJ2-5; abundance: NA; v_gene: TRBV20-1; d_gene: TRBD1; CDR3aa: SASRYRQGQETQY
j_gene: TRBJ1-1; abundance: many; v_gene: TRBV18; d_gene: NA; CDR3aa: ASSPTLTNTEAF
j_gene: TRBJ1-5; abundance: NA; v_gene: TRBV20-1; d_gene: NA; CDR3aa: SARDFMGDNQPQH
j_gene: TRBJ1-2; abundance: many; v_gene: TRBV7-2; d_gene: NA; CDR3aa: ASSLEKGGYT
j_gene: TRBJ2-7; abundance: many; v_gene: TRBV28; d_gene: TRBD2; CDR3aa: ASSLLPIAGPYEQY
j_gene: TRBJ2-5; abundance: NA; v_gene: TRBV18; d_gene: NA; CDR3aa: ASSQEKGLRLGETQY
j_gene: TRBJ2-5; abundance: few; v_gene: TRBV10-3; d_gene: TRBD2; CDR3aa: AIRPGLAGGGETQY
j_gene: TRBJ1-5; abundance: NA; v_gene: TRBV20-1; d_gene: TRBD1; CDR3aa: SAREVPGTGAQPQH
j_gene: TRBJ2-2; abundance: NA; v_gene: TRBV19; d_gene: NA; CDR3aa: ASSIAAVYTGELF
j_gene: TRBJ1-2; abundance: few; v_gene: TRBV13; d_gene: TRBD1; CDR3aa: ASSLWTGGANYGYT
j_gene: TRBJ1-1; abundance: many; v_gene: TRBV6-5; d_gene: NA; CDR3aa: ASSYRLTNTEAF
j_gene: TRBJ1-2; abundance: NA; v_gene: TRBV6-5; d_gene: NA; CDR3aa: ASSWQGDGYT
j_gene: TRBJ2-7; abundance: NA; v_gene: TRBV3-1; d_gene: TRBD2; CDR3aa: ASSQEREIYEQY
j_gene: TRBJ2-7; abundance: many; v_gene: TRBV11-2; d_gene: NA; CDR3aa: ASSLSRGRGTYEQY